These 32 T cell receptor beta chains share one sample of origin, sequenced in a study of cytomegalovirus exposure and HLA in healthy donors. This PCR relied on a set of 60 Vbeta primers and 13 Jbeta primers. Sequencing used immunoSEQ multiplex PCR; TCRdb keeps in-frame clones, though not all of them. Altogether just over 150,000 clones are present, 80% being singletons, with the ten largest covering around 6.5%. Specimen: PBMCs. These TCRs come from a male donor in good health and CMV-seropositive.

The rearrangement links TRBV7-6 to TRBJ2-3, with D maybe TRBD1 (5 bases). The CDR3 loop spans 15 amino acids. With 3 bases removed from V and 6 bases from J, the gap between germline ends came to 16 bases. Germline CDR1 is SGHVS and CDR2 is FNYEAQ. DNA of the CDR3: TGTGCCAGCAGCTTCGGTGCGGACATGGGGGATACGCAGTATTTT. Encoded protein: CASSFGADMGDTQYF.

This clone was counted between two and nine times. This chain joins TRBV30 and TRBJ2-1; 9 nucleotides align to TRBD2. The CDR3 length is 14 residues. J was trimmed by 15 bases and V by 2 bases; bases with no gene match: 14. Germline V gene lookup returns CDR1 GTSNPN and CDR2 SVGIG (reference sequence). In nucleotides, the CDR3 is TGTGCCTGGAGTCCGGGACTAGCCTATTTCTATAGGTTCTTC. Its translation: CAWSPGLAYFYRFF.

The chain has TRBV27 and TRBJ2-7; D unclear. The CDR3 has 14 residues. Trimming removed 0 bases from V and 5 bases from J, with 11 bases in between. Looked up from germline, CDR1 is MNHEY and CDR2 is SMNVEV (reference sequence). The CDR3 loop reads CASSLSLSGDEQYF. The CDR3 DNA sequence: TGTGCCAGCAGTTTATCTTTGAGTGGAGACGAGCAGTACTTC.

The chain uses TRBV7-2 and TRBJ2-5; a possible D gene is TRBD1 (5 bases). Germline CDR1 SGHTA, CDR2 FQGNSA. The V gene lost 7 bases and the J gene lost 5 bases, with 11 bases spanning the gap. This CDR3 comprises 12 residues. CDR3 protein: CASTRVSETQYF. The CDR3 DNA sequence: TGTGCCAGCACCAGGGTGTCGGAGACCCAGTACTTC. The full variable domain, completed using reference TRBV7-2 and TRBJ2-5, is GAGVSQSPSNKVTEKGKDVELRCDPISGHTALYWYRQSLGQGLEFLIYFQGNSAPDKSGLPSDRFSAERTGGSVSTLTIQRTQQEDSAVYLCASTRVSETQYFGPGTRLLVL.

A single count supports this clone. This chain uses TRBV5-4 with TRBJ2-2; 8 nucleotides match TRBD1. The V gene end was trimmed by 3 bases and the J gene end by 7 bases; junction bases not matched to a gene: 8. This CDR3 is 15 amino acids long. Germline V gene sequence: CDR1 SGHNT, CDR2 YYREEE (reference sequence). As DNA, the CDR3 is TGTGCCAGCAGCTCCCCGACAGGGGCGGACGGGGAGCTGTTTTTT. Protein product: CASSSPTGADGELFF.

V is TRBV9 and J is TRBJ2-3; D is undetermined. V lost 0 bases to trimming and J lost 0 bases, with 11 bases between them. Germline CDR1 reads SGDLS; CDR2 reads YYNGEE. The CDR3 consists of 16 residues. Here the CDR3 DNA reads TGTGCCAGCAGCGTAGTCCCCACCGGGAGCACAGATACGCAGTATTTT. Amino acid sequence: CASSVVPTGSTDTQYF. Supplemented by reference TRBV9 and TRBJ2-3, the full variable domain reads DSGVTQTPKHLITATGQRVTLRCSPRSGDLSVYWYQQSLDQGLQFLIQYYNGEERAKGNILERFSAQQFPDLHSELNLSSLELGDSALYFCASSVVPTGSTDTQYFGPGTRLTVL.

In DNA form, the CDR3 reads TGTGCCAGCAGTCACCTGACAGGGAACACTGAAGCTTTCTTT. Its protein product is CASSHLTGNTEAFF. The chain couples TRBV7-2 to TRBJ1-1; TRBD1 is a possible D gene (6 bases). The germline CDR1 and CDR2 sequences are SGHTA and FQGNSA. This CDR3 is built from 14 residues. The V gene lost 6 bases and the J gene lost 1 base, with 12 bases spanning the gap.

V is TRBV7-9 and J is TRBJ2-7, with 13 bases that match TRBD2. Trimming removed 7 bases from V and 6 bases from J; junction bases left unmatched: 3. The CDR3 loop spans 13 amino acids. The V gene's germline CDR1 is SEHNR and CDR2 FQNEAQ (reference sequence). CDR3 nucleotides: TGTGCCAGCACCAGACTAGCGGGAGGCGAGCAGTACTTC. Protein product: CASTRLAGGEQYF.

This chain links TRBV28 with TRBJ2-7; no definite D call. CDR1 and CDR2 (germline): MDHEN, SYDVKM. This CDR3 contains 10 residues. DNA for the CDR3: TGTGCAGCAGGCATTTACGAGCAGTACTTC. Translating it yields CAAGIYEQYF. Drawing the rest from reference TRBV28 and TRBJ2-7, the complete variable domain is DVKVTQSSRYLVKRTGEKVFLECVQDMDHENMFWYRQDPGLGLRLIYFSYDVKMKEKGDIPEGYSVSREKKERFSLILESASTNQTSMYLCAAGIYEQYFGPGTRLTVT.

This chain joins TRBV6-4 and TRBJ2-2; 8 bases fit TRBD1. This CDR3 has 20 amino acids. With V trimmed by 2 bases and J by 1 base, 15 bases remained unmatched. CDR1 is MRHNA, CDR2 SNTAGT, per germline. CDR3 DNA: TGTGCCAGCAGTGACACCATACCGGGGTGGGACAGGAAGAACACCGGGGAGCTGTTTTTT. This encodes CASSDTIPGWDRKNTGELFF.

The chain employs TRBV11-2 and TRBJ2-2; no firm D call. The CDR3 length is 14 residues. Per the germline V gene, CDR1 is SGHAT and CDR2 is FQNNGV. V was trimmed by 1 base and J by 4 bases, leaving 7 bases between them. CDR3 DNA sequence: TGTGCCAGCAGCTTAGCTCCTAGCACCGGGGAGCTGTTTTTT. Translation: CASSLAPSTGELFF.

The V gene is TRBV19, the J gene TRBJ2-7; TRBD2 matches at 7 bases. The CDR3 is 13 residues long. Germline CDR1 and CDR2: LNHDA and SQIVND (reference sequence). V was pared by 5 bases and J by 2 bases, with 3 bases of the junction left unmatched. This CDR3 reads CASSPGTTYEQYF. The CDR3 DNA reads as TGTGCCAGTAGTCCTGGGACTACCTACGAGCAGTACTTC.

V and J are TRBV14 and TRBJ2-7; maybe TRBD2 (7 bases). The CDR3 covers 22 residues. CDR1 SGHDN and CDR2 FVKESK come from the germline V gene. Between the trimmed V and J ends, which lost 0 bases and 2 bases, there was a span of 32 bases. The CDR3 reads CASSQDLGGALLGGAQTYEQYF. CDR3 DNA sequence: TGTGCCAGCAGCCAAGATCTAGGGGGGGCGCTTCTTGGAGGAGCGCAAACCTACGAGCAGTACTTC. Full variable domain (remainder filled in from reference TRBV14 and TRBJ2-7): EAGVTQFPSHSVIEKGQTVTLRCDPISGHDNLYWYRRVMGKEIKFLLHFVKESKQDESGMPNNRFLAERTGGTYSTLKVQPAELEDSGVYFCASSQDLGGALLGGAQTYEQYFGPGTRLTVT.

The chain carries TRBV18 and TRBJ2-1; possible D gene TRBD1, 6 bases. V dropped 2 bases and J dropped 8 bases, with 16 bases sitting between them. Germline V lookup: CDR1 KGHSH, CDR2 LQKENI. This CDR3 has 15 amino acids. CDR3 loop: CASSPRSQQGHEQFF. The CDR3 DNA reads as TGTGCCAGCTCACCAAGATCACAGCAGGGGCATGAGCAGTTCTTC. Looking up the rest from reference TRBV18 and TRBJ2-1 gives the full variable domain: NAGVMQNPRHLVRRRGQEARLRCSPMKGHSHVYWYRQLPEEGLKFMVYLQKENIIDESGMPKERFSAEFPKEGPSILRIQQVVRGDSAAYFCASSPRSQQGHEQFFGPGTRLTVL.

The rearrangement joins TRBV7-2 to TRBJ1-6; D is unclear. Per the germline V gene, CDR1 is SGHTA and CDR2 is FQGNSA. V was clipped by 6 bases and J by 9 bases, with 18 bases between them. The CDR3 sequence is 15 residues long. Here the CDR3 DNA reads TGTGCCAGCAGGCCTGACATCGGTTATGGTTCACCCCTCCACTTT. It specifies CASRPDIGYGSPLHF.

In its sample, this clone was seen a few times. This sequence joins TRBV11-1 and TRBJ2-7, with TRBD2 identical over 12 bases. The V gene's germline CDR1 is SGHAT and CDR2 FQDESV (reference sequence). V dropped 3 bases and J dropped 3; count of bases not matched to a gene: 0. The CDR3 length is 14 residues. CDR3 protein: CASSLTSGSYEQYF. The CDR3, as DNA: TGTGCCAGCAGCTTGACTAGCGGGAGCTACGAGCAGTACTTC.

This clone appeared a few times. The chain employs TRBV11-1 and TRBJ2-5; D gene unclear. Trimming cost V 5 bases and J 3 bases, with 13 bases left between them. Per germline, CDR1 SGHAT and CDR2 FQDESV (reference sequence). The CDR3 consists of 14 residues. CDR3 in DNA: TGTGCCAGCAGCGACTTGATCACTAAAGAGACCCAGTACTTC. This codes for CASSDLITKETQYF. The entire variable domain, with the rest obtained from reference TRBV11-1 and TRBJ2-5, is as follows: EAEVAQSPRYKITEKSQAVAFWCDPISGHATLYWYRQILGQGPELLVQFQDESVVDDSQLPKDRFSAERLKGVDSTLKIQPAELGDSAMYLCASSDLITKETQYFGPGTRLLVL.

The chain recombines TRBV27 with TRBJ1-2, with 8 bases lining up with TRBD1. Germline CDR1 reads MNHEY; CDR2 reads SMNVEV (reference sequence). With 5 bases clipped from V and 4 bases from J, the junction kept 6 bases outside the gene matches. CDR3 length equals 14 residues. The CDR3 region has the DNA TGTGCCAGCAGTGTCGGACAGGGATCCTATGGCTACACCTTC. Protein sequence: CASSVGQGSYGYTF.

V usage is TRBV7-2 and J usage is TRBJ2-1, with TRBD2 identical over 7 bases. V shed 2 bases and J 12 bases; nucleotides not matched to a gene: 10. Germline CDR1 and CDR2: SGHTA and FQGNSA. This CDR3 contains 14 residues. The DNA for the CDR3 is TGTGCCAGCAGCTTACCAGGGCGGGAGAGGGGGCAGTTCTTC. Translating gives CASSLPGRERGQFF.

The chain joins TRBV19 to TRBJ1-5, with TRBD1 identical over 7 bases. Germline CDR1 LNHDA, CDR2 SQIVND (reference sequence). The ends lost 7 bases at V and 1 base at J; junction bases unmatched: 7. The CDR3 consists of 15 residues. CDR3 region: CASMRQGGSNQPQHF. The CDR3 nucleotides are TGTGCCAGTATGAGACAGGGTGGAAGCAATCAGCCCCAGCATTTT.

V and J are TRBV5-1 and TRBJ2-3; 9 bases align to TRBD1. Germline CDR1 and CDR2: SGHRS and YFSETQ. The CDR3 covers 14 residues. V lost 7 bases and J lost 8; bases outside the gene matches: 11. CDR3 DNA: TGCGCCAGCCGGGGGACAGGGAATATGGGTACGCAGTATTTT. It is translated as CASRGTGNMGTQYF.

J is TRBJ1-4 and V is TRBV30; D ambiguous. This CDR3 has 12 amino acids. CDR1 and CDR2 (germline): GTSNPN, SVGIG (reference sequence). V lost 3 bases, J lost 8 bases, and 10 bases lay in between. The CDR3: CAWSRPGEKLFF. The CDR3 nucleotides read TGTGCCTGGAGCCGGCCGGGAGAAAAACTGTTTTTT.

The J gene is TRBJ1-1, the V gene TRBV9; 8 bases are a match to TRBD1. This CDR3 is built from 15 residues. Germline CDR1 SGDLS, CDR2 YYNGEE. Trimming cost V 0 bases and J 1 base; bases outside gene matches: 2. In DNA form, the CDR3 reads TGTGCCAGCAGCGTAGTAGGGACAGGGAACACTGAAGCTTTCTTT. It specifies CASSVVGTGNTEAFF. Full variable domain (remainder filled in from reference TRBV9 and TRBJ1-1): DSGVTQTPKHLITATGQRVTLRCSPRSGDLSVYWYQQSLDQGLQFLIQYYNGEERAKGNILERFSAQQFPDLHSELNLSSLELGDSALYFCASSVVGTGNTEAFFGQGTRLTVV.

V and J are TRBV15 and TRBJ2-7, with a possible D match to TRBD2 (6 bases). Trimming left V 6 bases short and J 6 bases short, with 27 bases between. The CDR3 has 17 residues. In germline, CDR1 is LNHNV, CDR2 YYDKDF (reference sequence). CDR3 in DNA: TGTGCCACCAGAGGGTCTGGACTACCGCGCCCCCCAGGCGAGCAGTACTTC. Amino acids: CATRGSGLPRPPGEQYF.

This chain connects TRBV9 to TRBJ2-2; 11 bases are shared with TRBD2. CDR1 SGDLS and CDR2 YYNGEE come from the germline V gene. This CDR3 has 16 amino acids. The V and J ends lost 2 bases and 5 bases, in that order; junction bases with no gene match: 5. The CDR3 DNA follows: TGTGCCAGCAGCGTCACTAGCGGGAGAGGTACCGGGGAGCTGTTTTTT. Protein sequence: CASSVTSGRGTGELFF.

The chain recombines TRBV4-1 with TRBJ2-5; 10 positions agree with TRBD2. In germline, CDR1 is MGHRA, CDR2 YSYEKL. The CDR3 sequence is 14 residues long. V lost 5 bases, J lost 5 bases, and 5 bases stayed unmatched. The CDR3, as DNA: TGCGCCAGCAGCGGGACTAGCGAGTCCGAGACCCAGTACTTC. It is translated as CASSGTSESETQYF.

The chain joins TRBV30 to TRBJ2-5; 9 nucleotides match TRBD2. Trimming removed 4 bases from V and 1 base from J; junction bases left unmatched: 10. This CDR3 has 16 amino acids. Germline V gene data show CDR1 as GTSNPN and CDR2 as SVGIG (reference sequence). CDR3 sequence reads: CAWNGDSSGSQETQYF. CDR3 in DNA: TGTGCCTGGAATGGGGACAGTAGCGGGAGCCAAGAGACCCAGTACTTC.

The chain has TRBV4-3 and TRBJ1-6; 7 bases match TRBD1. CDR3 length: 17 amino acids. Losses at the gene ends were 0 bases for V and 8 bases for J; bases not matched to a gene: 10. Germline CDR1 is LGHNA and CDR2 is YSLEER. CDR3: CASSQDLSYRGDSPLHF. The CDR3 region has the DNA TGCGCCAGCAGCCAAGATCTGTCGTACAGGGGCGATTCACCCCTCCACTTT.

The V and J genes are TRBV9 and TRBJ2-7; 8 nucleotides match TRBD1. The CDR3 consists of 15 residues. Germline CDR1 reads SGDLS; CDR2 reads YYNGEE. J was trimmed by 0 bases and V by 3 bases; bases with no gene match: 5. The CDR3 nucleotides are TGTGCCAGCAGCGAGACCGGGACAGGCTCCTACGAGCAGTACTTC. This translates into CASSETGTGSYEQYF.

J is TRBJ2-1 and V is TRBV11-2, with 12 bases matching TRBD2. This CDR3 is 14 amino acids long. Germline loops: CDR1 SGHAT, CDR2 FQNNGV. V was clipped by 0 bases and J by 10 bases; unmatched bases: 1. The CDR3 region has the DNA TGTGCCAGCAGCTTAGAACTAGCGGGAGGAGAGCAGTTCTTC. Its translation: CASSLELAGGEQFF. Combining the CDR3 with reference TRBV11-2 and TRBJ2-1 gives the whole variable domain EAGVAQSPRYKIIEKRQSVAFWCNPISGHATLYWYQQILGQGPKLLIQFQNNGVVDDSQLPKDRFSAERLKGVDSTLKIQPAKLEDSAVYLCASSLELAGGEQFFGPGTRLTVL.

V is TRBV5-1 and J is TRBJ2-2, with TRBD2 matching 9 bases. Per the germline V gene, CDR1 is SGHRS and CDR2 is YFSETQ. The CDR3 extends over 18 amino acids. The V and J ends lost 1 base and 6 bases, in that order; junction bases with no gene match: 13. The CDR3, as DNA: TGCGCCAGCAGCTTGCAGGGGGGGCTAGCGGGACCTCCCGGGGAGCTGTTTTTT. Its protein product is CASSLQGGLAGPPGELFF.

The chain employs TRBV12-5 and TRBJ2-3, with 12 bases fitting TRBD2. There are 16 residues in the CDR3. CDR1 LGHNT and CDR2 FRNRAP come from the germline V gene. V lost 1 base to trimming and J lost 3 bases; unmatched junction nucleotides: 2. Here the CDR3 reads CASGLGLAGATDTQYF. The DNA for the CDR3 is TGTGCTAGTGGTTTGGGACTAGCGGGAGCGACAGATACGCAGTATTTT.